This record covers a single T cell receptor (beta chain). Its specificity is not known. These data come from a study of blood T cells in healthy people across ages. CDR3 length equals 14 residues. The junction had 10 bases not matched to a gene; V was cut back by 10 bases and J by 2 bases. The germline V gene encodes CDR1 ENHRY and CDR2 SYGVKD. Broader study findings: The long-lived group displayed more naive CD4+ cells, plus higher diversity, than the aged donors did.

PCR was performed a second time for 7 to 11 cycles using a sample-barcoded 5' primer and a J-beta primer mix. From the 5' RACE reads, TCRdb called clonotypes with MiXCR, one entry per CDR3 protein. This table has about 560,000 distinct CDR3 sequences, about 28% appearing once. These same data were also listed under a study on T cells of mothers and their children.

What was sequenced was blood. The origin of this receptor is a boy younger than 10 in good health. J is TRBJ2-5 and V is TRBV10-3, with 7 bases matching TRBD1. CDR3 in amino acids: CATATGTAQETQYF. The CDR3 bases are TGTGCCACCGCCACCGGGACAGCGCAAGAGACCCAGTACTTC.